This TCR beta chain was sequenced for a study of T cells in Graves' hyperthyroidism and ophthalmopathy. V shed 3 bases, J shed 4 bases, and the junction held 5 bases outside the gene matches. Germline-derived CDR1 and CDR2 are SGDLS and YYNGEE. This CDR3 has 15 residues. Worth noting for this clonotype: Its antigen is unidentified. This could be a read error, since a much larger clone is one nucleotide away.

Amplification of TCR beta CDR3 regions used RNA as the template. Using the HTBI primer set, a first-round RT-PCR was run on the TCR CDR3. TCRdb reprocessed the multiplex PCR reads with MiXCR, giving one entry per CDR3 protein. The sample has approximately 46,000 distinct CDR3 sequences; around half are singletons. Study outcomes and limitations: Within blood appeared most thyroid clonotypes that had expanded above 0.001.

Based on clinical symptoms, serum thyroxine and TRAb, thyroid ultrasound and orbital computed tomography, diagnoses were reached. Sequencing was carried out using peripheral blood or thyroid tissue (not recorded which). This chain connects TRBV9 to TRBJ2-3; TRBD2 agrees at 10 bases. This TCR was sampled from a woman aged 45-65 years with Graves' hyperthyroidism. The CDR3 DNA is TGTGCCAGCAGCGCTAGCGGGGGTGGTTCAGATACGCAGTATTTT. Protein product: CASSASGGGSDTQYF.